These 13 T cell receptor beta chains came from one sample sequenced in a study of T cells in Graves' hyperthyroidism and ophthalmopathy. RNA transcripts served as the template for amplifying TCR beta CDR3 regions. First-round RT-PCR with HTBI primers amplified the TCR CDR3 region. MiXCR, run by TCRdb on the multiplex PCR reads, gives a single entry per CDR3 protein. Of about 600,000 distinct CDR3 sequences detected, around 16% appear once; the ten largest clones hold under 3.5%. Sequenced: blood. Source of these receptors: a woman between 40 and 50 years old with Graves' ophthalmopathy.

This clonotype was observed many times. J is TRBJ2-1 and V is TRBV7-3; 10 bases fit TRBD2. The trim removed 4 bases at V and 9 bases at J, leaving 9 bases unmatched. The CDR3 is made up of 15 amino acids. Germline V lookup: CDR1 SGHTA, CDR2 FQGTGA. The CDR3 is CASSSSGRASSEQFF. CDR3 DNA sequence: TGTGCCAGCAGCTCAAGCGGGAGGGCCTCTAGTGAGCAGTTCTTC.

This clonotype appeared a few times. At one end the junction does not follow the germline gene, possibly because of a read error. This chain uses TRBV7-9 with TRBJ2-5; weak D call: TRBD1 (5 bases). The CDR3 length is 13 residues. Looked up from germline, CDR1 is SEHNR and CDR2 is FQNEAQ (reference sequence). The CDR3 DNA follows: TGTGCCAGCAGCTCTCAGGACAACCCCAGGTTGGACTTC. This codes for CASSSQDNPRLDF.

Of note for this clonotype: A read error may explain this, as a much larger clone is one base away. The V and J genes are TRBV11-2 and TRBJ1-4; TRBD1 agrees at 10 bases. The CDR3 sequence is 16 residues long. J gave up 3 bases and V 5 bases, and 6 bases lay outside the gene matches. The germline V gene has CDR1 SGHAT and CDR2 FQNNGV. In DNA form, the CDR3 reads TGTGCCAGCAGCGCCAGGGACAGGGGAGCTAATGAAAAACTGTTTTTT. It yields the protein CASSARDRGANEKLFF.

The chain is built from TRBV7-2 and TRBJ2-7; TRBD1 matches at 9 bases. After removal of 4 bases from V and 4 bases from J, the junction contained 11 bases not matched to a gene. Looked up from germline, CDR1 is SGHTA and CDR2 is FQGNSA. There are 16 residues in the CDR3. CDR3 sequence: CASSSKQGADGYEQYF. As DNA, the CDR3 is TGTGCCAGCAGCTCGAAACAGGGGGCCGACGGTTACGAGCAGTACTTC.

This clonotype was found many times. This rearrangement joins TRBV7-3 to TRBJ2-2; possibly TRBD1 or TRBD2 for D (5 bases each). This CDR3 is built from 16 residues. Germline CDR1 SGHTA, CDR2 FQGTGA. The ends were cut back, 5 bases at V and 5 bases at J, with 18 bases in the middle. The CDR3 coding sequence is TGTGCCAGCAGCCGCTCTTCGGGGCCGCGGACCGGGGAGCTGTTTTTT. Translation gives CASSRSSGPRTGELFF.

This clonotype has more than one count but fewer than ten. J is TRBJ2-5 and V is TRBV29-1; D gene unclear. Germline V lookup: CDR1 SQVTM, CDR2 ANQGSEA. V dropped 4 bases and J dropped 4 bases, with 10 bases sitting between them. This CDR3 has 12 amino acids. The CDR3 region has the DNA TGCAGCGTTGTGAGAGGACCAGAGACCCAGTACTTC. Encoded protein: CSVVRGPETQYF. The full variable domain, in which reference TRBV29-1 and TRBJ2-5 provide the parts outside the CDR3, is SAVISQKPSRDICQRGTSLTIQCQVDSQVTMMFWYRQQPGQSLTLIATANQGSEATYESGFVIDKFPISRPNLTFSTLTVSNMSPEDSSIYLCSVVRGPETQYFGPGTRLLVL.

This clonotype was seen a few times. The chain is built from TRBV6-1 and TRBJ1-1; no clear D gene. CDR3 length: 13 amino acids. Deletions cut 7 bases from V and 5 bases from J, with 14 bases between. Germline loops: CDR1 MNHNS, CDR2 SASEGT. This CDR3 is CASTLLGGTEAFF. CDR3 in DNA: TGTGCCAGCACCCTACTAGGTGGAACTGAAGCTTTCTTT.

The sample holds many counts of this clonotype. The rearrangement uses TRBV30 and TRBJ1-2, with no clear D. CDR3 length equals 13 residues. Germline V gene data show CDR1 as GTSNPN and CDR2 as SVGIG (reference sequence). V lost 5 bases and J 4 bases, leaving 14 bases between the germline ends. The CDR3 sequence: CAWSQEGGYGYTF. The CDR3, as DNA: TGTGCCTGGTCCCAGGAAGGCGGCTATGGCTACACCTTC.

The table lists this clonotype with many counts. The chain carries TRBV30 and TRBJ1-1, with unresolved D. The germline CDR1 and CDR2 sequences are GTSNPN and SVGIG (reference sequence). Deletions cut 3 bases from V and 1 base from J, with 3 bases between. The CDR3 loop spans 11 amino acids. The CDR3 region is CAWRRNTEAFF. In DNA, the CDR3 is TGTGCCTGGAGGAGGAACACTGAAGCTTTCTTT.

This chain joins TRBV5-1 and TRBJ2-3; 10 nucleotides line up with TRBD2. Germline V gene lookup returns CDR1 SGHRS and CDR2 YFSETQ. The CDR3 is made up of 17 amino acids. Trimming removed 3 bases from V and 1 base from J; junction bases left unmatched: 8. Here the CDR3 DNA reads TGCGCCAGCAGCTCTCGGCTAGCGGGAGCAGGCACAGATACGCAGTATTTT. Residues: CASSSRLAGAGTDTQYF. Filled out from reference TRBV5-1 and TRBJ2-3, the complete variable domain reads KAGVTQTPRYLIKTRGQQVTLSCSPISGHRSVSWYQQTPGQGLQFLFEYFSETQRNKGNFPGRFSGRQFSNSRSEMNVSTLELGDSALYLCASSSRLAGAGTDTQYFGPGTRLTVL.

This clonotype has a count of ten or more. The CDR3 reads CASSGLAGGQETQYF. CDR3 sequence (DNA): TGTGCCAGCAGTGGTCTAGCGGGGGGGCAAGAGACCCAGTACTTC. The gene calls are TRBV6-1 and TRBJ2-5; 12 nucleotides align to TRBD2. Trimming cost V 4 bases and J 2 bases; bases outside gene matches: 2. This CDR3 contains 15 residues. Germline values: CDR1 MNHNS, CDR2 SASEGT.

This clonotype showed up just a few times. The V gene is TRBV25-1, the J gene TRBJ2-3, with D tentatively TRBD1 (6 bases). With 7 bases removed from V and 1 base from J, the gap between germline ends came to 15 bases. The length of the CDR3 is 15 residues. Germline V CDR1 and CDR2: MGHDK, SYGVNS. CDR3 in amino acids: CASTQGLLGTDTQYF. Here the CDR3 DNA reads TGTGCCAGCACCCAGGGGCTCCTCGGCACAGATACGCAGTATTTT.

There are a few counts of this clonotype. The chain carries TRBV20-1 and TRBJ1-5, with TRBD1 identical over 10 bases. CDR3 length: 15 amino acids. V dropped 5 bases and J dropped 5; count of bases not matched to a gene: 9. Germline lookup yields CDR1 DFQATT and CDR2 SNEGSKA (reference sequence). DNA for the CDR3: TGCAGTGCTTCGATCGGGACAGGGGAATATCAGCCCCAGCATTTT. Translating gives CSASIGTGEYQPQHF.